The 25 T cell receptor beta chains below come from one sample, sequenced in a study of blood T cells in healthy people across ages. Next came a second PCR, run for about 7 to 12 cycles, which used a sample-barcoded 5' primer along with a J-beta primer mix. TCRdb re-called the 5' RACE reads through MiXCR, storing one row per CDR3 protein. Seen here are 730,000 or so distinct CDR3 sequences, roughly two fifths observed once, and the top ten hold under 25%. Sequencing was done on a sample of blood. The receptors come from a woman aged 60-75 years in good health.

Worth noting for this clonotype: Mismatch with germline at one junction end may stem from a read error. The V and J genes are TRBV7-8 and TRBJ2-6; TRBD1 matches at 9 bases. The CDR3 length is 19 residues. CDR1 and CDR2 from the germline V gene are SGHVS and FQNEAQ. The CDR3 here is CVSSAGLTGQGAGANVLTF. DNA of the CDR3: TGTGTCAGCAGCGCAGGACTAACGGGACAGGGAGCTGGGGCCAACGTCCTGACTTTC.

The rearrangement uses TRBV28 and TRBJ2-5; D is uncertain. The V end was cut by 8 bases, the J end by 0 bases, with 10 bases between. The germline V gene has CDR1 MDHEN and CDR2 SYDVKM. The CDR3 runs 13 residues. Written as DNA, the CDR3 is TGTGCCAGCCAACTGAATTACCAAGAGACCCAGTACTTC. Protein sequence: CASQLNYQETQYF. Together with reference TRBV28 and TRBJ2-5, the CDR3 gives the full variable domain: DVKVTQSSRYLVKRTGEKVFLECVQDMDHENMFWYRQDPGLGLRLIYFSYDVKMKEKGDIPEGYSVSREKKERFSLILESASTNQTSMYLCASQLNYQETQYFGPGTRLLVL.

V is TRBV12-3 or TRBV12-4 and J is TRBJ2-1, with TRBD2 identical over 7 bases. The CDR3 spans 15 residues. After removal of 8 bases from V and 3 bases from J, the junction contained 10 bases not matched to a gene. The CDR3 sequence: CASGPSAGVYNEQFF. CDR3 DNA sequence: TGTGCCAGCGGTCCCTCGGCGGGGGTCTACAATGAGCAGTTCTTC.

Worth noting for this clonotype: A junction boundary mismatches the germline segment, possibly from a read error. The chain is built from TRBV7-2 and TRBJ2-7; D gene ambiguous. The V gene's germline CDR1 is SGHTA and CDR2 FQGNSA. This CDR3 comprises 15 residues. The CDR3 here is CASSLTGSHPYGQYF. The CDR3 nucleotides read TGTGCCAGCAGCTTAACTGGCTCCCACCCCTACGGGCAGTACTTC.

The DNA for the CDR3 is TGCAGTGCTAGTGCGAGCCCCACCTCCTACAATGAGCAGTTCTTC. Encoded protein: CSASASPTSYNEQFF. V and J are TRBV20-1 and TRBJ2-1; no clear D gene. Trimming stripped 3 bases from V and 0 bases from J, with 12 bases between. Germline V gene lookup returns CDR1 DFQATT and CDR2 SNEGSKA (reference sequence). The CDR3 sequence is 15 residues long.

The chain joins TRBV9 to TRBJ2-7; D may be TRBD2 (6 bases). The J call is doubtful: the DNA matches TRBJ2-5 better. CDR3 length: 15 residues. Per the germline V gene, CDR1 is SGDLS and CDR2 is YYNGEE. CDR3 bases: TGTGCCAGCAGCGTAGGGACTACCTCGCGAGAGACCCAGTACTTC. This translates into CASSVGTTSRETQYF.

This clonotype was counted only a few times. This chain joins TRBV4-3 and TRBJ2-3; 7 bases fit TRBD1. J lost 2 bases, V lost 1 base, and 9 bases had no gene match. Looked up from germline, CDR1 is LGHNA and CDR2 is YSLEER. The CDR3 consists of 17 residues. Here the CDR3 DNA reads TGCGCCAGCAGCCAAGGGGCCAGGGGGTCGACCACAGATACGCAGTATTTT. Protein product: CASSQGARGSTTDTQYF.

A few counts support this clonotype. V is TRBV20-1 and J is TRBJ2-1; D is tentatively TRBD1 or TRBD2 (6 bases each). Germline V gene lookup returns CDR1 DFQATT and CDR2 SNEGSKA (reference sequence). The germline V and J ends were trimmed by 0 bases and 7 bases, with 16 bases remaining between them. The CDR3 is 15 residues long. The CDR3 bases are TGCAGTGCTAGAGACCTGACAGGAGGGAGTAATGAGCAGTTCTTC. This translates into CSARDLTGGSNEQFF.

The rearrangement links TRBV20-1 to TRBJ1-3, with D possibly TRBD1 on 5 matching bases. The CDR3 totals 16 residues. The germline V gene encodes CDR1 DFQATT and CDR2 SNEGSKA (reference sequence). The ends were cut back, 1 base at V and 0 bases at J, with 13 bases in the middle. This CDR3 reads CSARASDRGSGNTIYF. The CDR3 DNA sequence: TGCAGTGCTAGAGCGAGCGACAGAGGCTCTGGAAACACCATATATTTT.

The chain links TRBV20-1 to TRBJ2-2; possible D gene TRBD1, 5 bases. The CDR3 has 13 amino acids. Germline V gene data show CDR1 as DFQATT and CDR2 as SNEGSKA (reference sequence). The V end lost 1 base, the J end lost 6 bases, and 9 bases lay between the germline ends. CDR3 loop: CSARVTGSGELFF. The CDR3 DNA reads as TGCAGTGCTAGAGTCACAGGCTCCGGGGAGCTGTTTTTT.

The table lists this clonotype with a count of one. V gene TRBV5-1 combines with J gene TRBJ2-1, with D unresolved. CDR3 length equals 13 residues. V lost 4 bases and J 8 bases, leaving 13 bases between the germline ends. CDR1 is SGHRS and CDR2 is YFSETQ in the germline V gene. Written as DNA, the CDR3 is TGCGCCAGCAGCCCCGCCTTTGAGGATGAGCAGTTCTTC. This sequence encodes CASSPAFEDEQFF.

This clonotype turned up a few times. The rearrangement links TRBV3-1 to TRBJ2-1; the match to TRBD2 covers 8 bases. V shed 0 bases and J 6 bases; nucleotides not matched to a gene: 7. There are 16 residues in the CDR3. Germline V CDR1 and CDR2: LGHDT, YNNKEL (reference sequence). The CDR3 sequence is CASSQESSGRTNEQFF. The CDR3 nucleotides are TGTGCCAGCAGCCAAGAATCAAGCGGGAGAACCAATGAGCAGTTCTTC.

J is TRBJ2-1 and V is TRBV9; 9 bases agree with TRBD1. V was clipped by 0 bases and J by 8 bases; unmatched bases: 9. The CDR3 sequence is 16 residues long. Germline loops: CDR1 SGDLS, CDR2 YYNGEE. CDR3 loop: CASSVVGTGYSYEQFF. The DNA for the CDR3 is TGTGCCAGCAGCGTAGTGGGGACAGGGTATAGCTATGAGCAGTTCTTC.

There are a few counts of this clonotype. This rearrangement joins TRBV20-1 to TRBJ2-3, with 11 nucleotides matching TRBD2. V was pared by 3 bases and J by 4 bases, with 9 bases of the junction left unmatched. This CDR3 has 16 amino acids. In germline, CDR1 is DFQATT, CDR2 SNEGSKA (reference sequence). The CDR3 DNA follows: TGCAGTGCTAGTATATTCGGGACTAGCGGTTCAGATACGCAGTATTTT. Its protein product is CSASIFGTSGSDTQYF.

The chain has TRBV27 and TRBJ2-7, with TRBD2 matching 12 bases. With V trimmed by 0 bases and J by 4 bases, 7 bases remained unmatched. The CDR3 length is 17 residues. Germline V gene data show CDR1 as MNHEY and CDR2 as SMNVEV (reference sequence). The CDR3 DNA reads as TGTGCCAGCAGTTTATCCCTAGCGGGAGGGCTGCGGTACGAGCAGTACTTC. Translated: CASSLSLAGGLRYEQYF.

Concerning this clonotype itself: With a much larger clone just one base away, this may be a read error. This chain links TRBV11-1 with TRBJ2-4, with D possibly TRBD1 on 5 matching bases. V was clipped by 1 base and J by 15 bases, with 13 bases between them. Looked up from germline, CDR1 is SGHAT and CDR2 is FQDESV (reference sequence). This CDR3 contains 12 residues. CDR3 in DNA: TGTGCCAGCAGCTTAGAGGGGCGCGAGCGGTACTTC. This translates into CASSLEGRERYF.

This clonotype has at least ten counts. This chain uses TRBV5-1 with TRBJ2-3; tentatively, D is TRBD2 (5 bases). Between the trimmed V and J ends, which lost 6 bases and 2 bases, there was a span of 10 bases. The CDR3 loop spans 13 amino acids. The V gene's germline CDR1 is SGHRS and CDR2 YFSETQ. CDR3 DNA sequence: TGCGCCAGCACCCCGGGGTTCACAGATACGCAGTATTTT. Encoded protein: CASTPGFTDTQYF. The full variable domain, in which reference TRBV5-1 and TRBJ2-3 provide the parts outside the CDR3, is KAGVTQTPRYLIKTRGQQVTLSCSPISGHRSVSWYQQTPGQGLQFLFEYFSETQRNKGNFPGRFSGRQFSNSRSEMNVSTLELGDSALYLCASTPGFTDTQYFGPGTRLTVL.

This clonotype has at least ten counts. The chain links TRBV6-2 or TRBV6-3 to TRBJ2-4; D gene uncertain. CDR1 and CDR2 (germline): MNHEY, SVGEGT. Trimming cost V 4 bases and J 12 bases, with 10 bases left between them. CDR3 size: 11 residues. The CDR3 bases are TGTGCCAGCAGTTCCAGCTCCCATCAGTACTTC. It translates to CASSSSSHQYF.

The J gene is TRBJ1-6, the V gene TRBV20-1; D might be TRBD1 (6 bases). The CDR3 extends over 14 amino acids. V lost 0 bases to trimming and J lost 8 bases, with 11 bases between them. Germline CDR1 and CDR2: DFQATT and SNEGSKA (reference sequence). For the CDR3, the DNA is TGCAGTGCTAGAGATCCCAGGGGTCATTCACCCCTCCACTTT. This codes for CSARDPRGHSPLHF.

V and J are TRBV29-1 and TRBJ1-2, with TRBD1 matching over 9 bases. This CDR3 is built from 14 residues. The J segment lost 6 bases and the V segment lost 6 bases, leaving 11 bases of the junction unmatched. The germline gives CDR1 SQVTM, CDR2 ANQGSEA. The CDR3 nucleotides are TGCAGCGTCGACCGGGACAGGGATTTAGATGGCTACACCTTC. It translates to CSVDRDRDLDGYTF. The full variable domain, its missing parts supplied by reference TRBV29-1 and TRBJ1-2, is SAVISQKPSRDICQRGTSLTIQCQVDSQVTMMFWYRQQPGQSLTLIATANQGSEATYESGFVIDKFPISRPNLTFSTLTVSNMSPEDSSIYLCSVDRDRDLDGYTFGSGTRLTVV.

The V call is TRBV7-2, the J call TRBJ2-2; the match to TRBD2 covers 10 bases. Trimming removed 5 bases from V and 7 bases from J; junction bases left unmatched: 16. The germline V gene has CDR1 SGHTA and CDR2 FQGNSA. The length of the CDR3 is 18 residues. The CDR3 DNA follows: TGTGCCAGCAGCCTGCGACAGCTAGCGGGAGCAGGGGGCGGGGAGCTGTTTTTT. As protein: CASSLRQLAGAGGGELFF.

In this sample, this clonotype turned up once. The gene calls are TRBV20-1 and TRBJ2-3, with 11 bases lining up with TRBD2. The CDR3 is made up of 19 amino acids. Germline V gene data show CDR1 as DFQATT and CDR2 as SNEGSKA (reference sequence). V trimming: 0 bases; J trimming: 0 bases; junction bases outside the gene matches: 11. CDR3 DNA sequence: TGCAGTGCTAGAGACGGGGTTACTAGCGGGAGAACGAGCACAGATACGCAGTATTTT. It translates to CSARDGVTSGRTSTDTQYF.

The CDR3 spells CSAREPGSSYNEQFF. In DNA form, the CDR3 reads TGCAGTGCTAGAGAACCGGGCTCCTCCTACAATGAGCAGTTCTTC. This chain links TRBV20-1 with TRBJ2-1; no definite D call. The V gene lost 0 bases and the J gene lost 0 bases, with 9 bases spanning the gap. The CDR3 sequence is 15 residues long. Germline assignment: CDR1 DFQATT and CDR2 SNEGSKA (reference sequence).

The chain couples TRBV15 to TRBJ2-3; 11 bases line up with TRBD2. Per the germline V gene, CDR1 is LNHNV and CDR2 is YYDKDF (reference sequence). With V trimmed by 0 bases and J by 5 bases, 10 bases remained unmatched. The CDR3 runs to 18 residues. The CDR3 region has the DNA TGTGCCACCAGCAGAGATTTAGCGGGAGGGCCGGGTGGAGATACGCAGTATTTT. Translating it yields CATSRDLAGGPGGDTQYF. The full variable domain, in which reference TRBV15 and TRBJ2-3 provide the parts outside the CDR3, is DAMVIQNPRYQVTQFGKPVTLSCSQTLNHNVMYWYQQKSSQAPKLLFHYYDKDFNNEADTPDNFQSRRPNTSFCFLDIRSPGLGDTAMYLCATSRDLAGGPGGDTQYFGPGTRLTVL.

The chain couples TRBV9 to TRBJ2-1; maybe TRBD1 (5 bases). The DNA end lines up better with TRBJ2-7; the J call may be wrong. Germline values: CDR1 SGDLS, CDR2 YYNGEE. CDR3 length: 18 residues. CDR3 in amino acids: CASSVAPQGNYHYNEQYF. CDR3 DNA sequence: TGTGCCAGCAGCGTAGCTCCGCAGGGAAATTATCATTACAATGAGCAGTACTTC.